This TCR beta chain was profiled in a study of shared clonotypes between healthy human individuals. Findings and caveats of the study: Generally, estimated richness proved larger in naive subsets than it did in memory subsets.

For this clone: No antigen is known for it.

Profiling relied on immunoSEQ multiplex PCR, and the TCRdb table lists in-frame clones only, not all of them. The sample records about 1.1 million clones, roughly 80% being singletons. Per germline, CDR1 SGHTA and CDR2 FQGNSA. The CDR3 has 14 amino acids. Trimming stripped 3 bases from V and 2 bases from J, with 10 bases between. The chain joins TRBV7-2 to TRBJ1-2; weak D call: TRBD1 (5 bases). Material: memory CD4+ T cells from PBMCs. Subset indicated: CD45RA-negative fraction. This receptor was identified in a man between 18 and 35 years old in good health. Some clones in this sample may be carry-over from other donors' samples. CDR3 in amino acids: CASSLRGGNYGYTF. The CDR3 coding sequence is TGTGCCAGCAGCTTGCGGGGCGGGAACTATGGCTACACCTTC.